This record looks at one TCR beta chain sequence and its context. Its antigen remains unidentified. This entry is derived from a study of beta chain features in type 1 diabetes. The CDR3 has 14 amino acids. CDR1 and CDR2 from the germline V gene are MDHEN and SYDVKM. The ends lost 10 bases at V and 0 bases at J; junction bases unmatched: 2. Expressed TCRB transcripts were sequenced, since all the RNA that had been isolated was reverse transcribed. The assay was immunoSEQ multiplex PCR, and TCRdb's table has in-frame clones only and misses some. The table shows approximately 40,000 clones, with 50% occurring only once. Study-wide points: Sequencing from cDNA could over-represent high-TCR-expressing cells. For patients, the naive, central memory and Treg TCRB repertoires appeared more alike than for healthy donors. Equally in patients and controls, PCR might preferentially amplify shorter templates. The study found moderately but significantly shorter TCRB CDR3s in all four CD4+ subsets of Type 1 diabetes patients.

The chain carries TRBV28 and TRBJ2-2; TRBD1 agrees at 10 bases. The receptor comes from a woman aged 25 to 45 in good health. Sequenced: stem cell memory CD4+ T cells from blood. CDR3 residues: CAIDRGPNTGELFF. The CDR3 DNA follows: TGTGCCATCGACAGGGGGCCGAACACCGGGGAGCTGTTTTTT.